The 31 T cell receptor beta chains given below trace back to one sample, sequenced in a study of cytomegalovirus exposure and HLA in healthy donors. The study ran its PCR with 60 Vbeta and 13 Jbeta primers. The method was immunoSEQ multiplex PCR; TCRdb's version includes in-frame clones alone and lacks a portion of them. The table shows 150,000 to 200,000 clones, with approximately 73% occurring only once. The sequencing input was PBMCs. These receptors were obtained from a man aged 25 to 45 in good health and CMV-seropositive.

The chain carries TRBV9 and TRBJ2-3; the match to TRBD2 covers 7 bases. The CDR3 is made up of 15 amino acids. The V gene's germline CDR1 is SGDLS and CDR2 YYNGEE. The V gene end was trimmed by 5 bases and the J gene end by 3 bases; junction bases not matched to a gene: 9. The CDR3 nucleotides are TGTGCCAGCAGTCTTATGCGGGAGTCGACAGATACGCAGTATTTT. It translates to CASSLMRESTDTQYF.

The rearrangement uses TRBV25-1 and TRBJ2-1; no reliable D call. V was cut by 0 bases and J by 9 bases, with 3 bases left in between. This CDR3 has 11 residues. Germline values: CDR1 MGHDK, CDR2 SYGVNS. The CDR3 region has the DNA TGTGCCAGCAGTGAATACGGTGAGCAGTTCTTC. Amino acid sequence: CASSEYGEQFF.

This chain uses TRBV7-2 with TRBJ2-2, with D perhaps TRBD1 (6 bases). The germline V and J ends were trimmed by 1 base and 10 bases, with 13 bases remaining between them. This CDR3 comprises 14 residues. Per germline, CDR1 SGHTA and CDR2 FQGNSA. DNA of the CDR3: TGTGCCAGCAGCTTAGGAGGGGGTATTGTGGAGCTGTTTTTT. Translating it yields CASSLGGGIVELFF.

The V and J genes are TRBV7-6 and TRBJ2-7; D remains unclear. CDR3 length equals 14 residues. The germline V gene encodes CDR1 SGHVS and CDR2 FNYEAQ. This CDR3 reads CFFFKQKAAYEQYF. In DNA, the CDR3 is TGTTTTTTTTTCAAGCAGAAGGCGGCATACGAGCAGTACTTC.

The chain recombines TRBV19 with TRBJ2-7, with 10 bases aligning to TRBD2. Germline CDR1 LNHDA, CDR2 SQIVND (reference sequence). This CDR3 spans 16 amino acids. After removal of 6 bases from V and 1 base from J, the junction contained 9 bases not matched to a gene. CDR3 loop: CASRSALAGESYEQYF. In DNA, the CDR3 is TGTGCCAGTAGATCCGCCCTAGCGGGAGAATCCTACGAGCAGTACTTC.

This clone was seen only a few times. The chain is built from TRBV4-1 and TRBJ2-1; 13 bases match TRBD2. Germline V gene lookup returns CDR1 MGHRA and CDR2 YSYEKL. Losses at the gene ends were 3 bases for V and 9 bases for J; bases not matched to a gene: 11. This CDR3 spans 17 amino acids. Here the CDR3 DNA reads TGCGCCAGCAGCCACTTCACCACACTAGCGGGAGGGGGTGAGCAGTTCTTC. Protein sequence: CASSHFTTLAGGGEQFF.

The CDR3 region is CASSRGTSGGQETQYF. In nucleotides, the CDR3 is TGTGCCAGCAGCCGAGGGACTAGCGGGGGTCAAGAGACCCAGTACTTC. This chain connects TRBV11-1 to TRBJ2-5; TRBD2 agrees at 14 bases. V was pared by 5 bases and J by 2 bases, with 4 bases of the junction left unmatched. There are 16 residues in the CDR3. Germline-derived CDR1 and CDR2 are SGHAT and FQDESV (reference sequence). Looking up the rest from reference TRBV11-1 and TRBJ2-5 gives the full variable domain: EAEVAQSPRYKITEKSQAVAFWCDPISGHATLYWYRQILGQGPELLVQFQDESVVDDSQLPKDRFSAERLKGVDSTLKIQPAELGDSAMYLCASSRGTSGGQETQYFGPGTRLLVL.

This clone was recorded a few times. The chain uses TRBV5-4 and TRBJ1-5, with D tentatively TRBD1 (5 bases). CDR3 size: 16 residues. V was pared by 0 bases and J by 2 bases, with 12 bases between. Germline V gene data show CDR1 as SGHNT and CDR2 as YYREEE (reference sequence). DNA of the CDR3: TGTGCCAGCAGCTTGGATGTAGTGACAGGCAATCAGCCCCAGCATTTT. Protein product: CASSLDVVTGNQPQHF.

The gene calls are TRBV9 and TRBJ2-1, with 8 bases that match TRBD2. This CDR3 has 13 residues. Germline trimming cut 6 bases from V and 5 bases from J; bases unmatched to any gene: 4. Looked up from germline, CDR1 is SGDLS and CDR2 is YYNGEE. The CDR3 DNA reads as TGTGCCAGCAAAGCAGCGGGAGACAATGAGCAGTTCTTC. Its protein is CASKAAGDNEQFF.

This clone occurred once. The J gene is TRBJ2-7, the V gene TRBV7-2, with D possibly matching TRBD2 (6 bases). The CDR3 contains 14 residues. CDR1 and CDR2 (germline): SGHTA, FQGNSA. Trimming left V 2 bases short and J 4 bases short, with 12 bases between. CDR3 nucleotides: TGTGCCAGCAGCTTAAACCCGGGAGAATACGAGCAGTACTTC. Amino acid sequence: CASSLNPGEYEQYF.

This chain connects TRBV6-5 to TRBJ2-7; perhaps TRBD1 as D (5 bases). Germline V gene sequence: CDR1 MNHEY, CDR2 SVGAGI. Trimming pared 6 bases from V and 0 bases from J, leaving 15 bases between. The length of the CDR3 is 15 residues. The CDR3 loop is CASSPPGNPSYEQYF. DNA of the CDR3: TGTGCCAGCAGCCCCCCAGGGAACCCCTCCTACGAGCAGTACTTC.

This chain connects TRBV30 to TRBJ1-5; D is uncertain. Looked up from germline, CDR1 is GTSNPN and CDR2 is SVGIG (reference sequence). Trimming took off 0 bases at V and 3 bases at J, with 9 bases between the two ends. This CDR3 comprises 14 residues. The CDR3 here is CAWSVTSFNQPQHF. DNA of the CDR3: TGTGCCTGGAGTGTAACATCCTTCAATCAGCCCCAGCATTTT.

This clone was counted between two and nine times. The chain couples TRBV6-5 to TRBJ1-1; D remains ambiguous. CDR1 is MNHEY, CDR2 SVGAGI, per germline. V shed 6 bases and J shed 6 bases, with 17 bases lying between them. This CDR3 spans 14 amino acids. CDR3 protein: CASSPTGRRAEAFF. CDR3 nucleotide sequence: TGTGCCAGCAGCCCCACCGGACGGAGGGCTGAAGCTTTCTTT.

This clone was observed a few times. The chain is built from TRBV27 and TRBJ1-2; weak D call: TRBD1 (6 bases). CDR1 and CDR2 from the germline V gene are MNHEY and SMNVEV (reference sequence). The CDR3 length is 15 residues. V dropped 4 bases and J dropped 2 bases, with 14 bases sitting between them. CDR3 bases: TGTGCCAGCAGTTCCCGGACAGAGACAAACTATGGCTACACCTTC. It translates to CASSSRTETNYGYTF.

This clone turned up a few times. The CDR3 DNA sequence: TGTGCCAGCAGCCCGACAGGGGACGACTATGGCTACACCTTC. It is translated as CASSPTGDDYGYTF. The V gene is TRBV5-4, the J gene TRBJ1-2; 8 bases agree with TRBD1. Unmatched junction bases numbered 5, after V lost 4 bases and J lost 3 bases. Germline CDR1 reads SGHNT; CDR2 reads YYREEE (reference sequence). The CDR3 is 14 residues long.

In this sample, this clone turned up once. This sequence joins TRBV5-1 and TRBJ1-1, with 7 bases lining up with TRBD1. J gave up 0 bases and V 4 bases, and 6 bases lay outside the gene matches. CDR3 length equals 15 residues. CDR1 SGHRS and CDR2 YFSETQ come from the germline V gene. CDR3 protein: CASSPDRSMNTEAFF. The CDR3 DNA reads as TGCGCCAGCAGCCCGGACAGGTCCATGAACACTGAAGCTTTCTTT.

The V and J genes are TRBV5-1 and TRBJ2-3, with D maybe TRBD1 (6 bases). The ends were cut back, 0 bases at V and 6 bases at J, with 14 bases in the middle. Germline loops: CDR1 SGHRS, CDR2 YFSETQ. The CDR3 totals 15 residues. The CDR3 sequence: CASSLEGTNSDTQYF. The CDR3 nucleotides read TGCGCCAGCAGCTTGGAGGGGACAAACTCCGATACGCAGTATTTT.

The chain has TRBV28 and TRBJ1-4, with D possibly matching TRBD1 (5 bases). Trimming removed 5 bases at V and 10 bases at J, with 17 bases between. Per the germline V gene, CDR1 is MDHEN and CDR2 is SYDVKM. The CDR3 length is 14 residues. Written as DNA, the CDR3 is TGTGCCAGCAGTGATAAGGGCAGGGCCGGAAAACTGTTTTTT. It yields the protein CASSDKGRAGKLFF. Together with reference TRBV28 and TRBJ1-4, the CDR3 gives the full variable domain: DVKVTQSSRYLVKRTGEKVFLECVQDMDHENMFWYRQDPGLGLRLIYFSYDVKMKEKGDIPEGYSVSREKKERFSLILESASTNQTSMYLCASSDKGRAGKLFFGSGTQLSVL.

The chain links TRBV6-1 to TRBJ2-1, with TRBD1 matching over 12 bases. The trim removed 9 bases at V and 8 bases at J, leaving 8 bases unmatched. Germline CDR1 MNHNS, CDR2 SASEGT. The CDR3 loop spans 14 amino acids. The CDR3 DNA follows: TGTGCCAGTTCCGGGACAGGGGGCTTGTATGAGCAGTTCTTC. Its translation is CASSGTGGLYEQFF.

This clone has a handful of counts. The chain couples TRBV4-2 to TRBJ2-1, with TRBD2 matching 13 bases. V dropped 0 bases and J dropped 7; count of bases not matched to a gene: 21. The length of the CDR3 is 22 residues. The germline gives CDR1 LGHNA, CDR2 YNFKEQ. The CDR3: CASSQDVSPRLAGGPGENEQFF. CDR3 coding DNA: TGTGCCAGCAGCCAAGATGTGTCTCCCCGACTAGCGGGAGGCCCTGGGGAGAATGAGCAGTTCTTC.

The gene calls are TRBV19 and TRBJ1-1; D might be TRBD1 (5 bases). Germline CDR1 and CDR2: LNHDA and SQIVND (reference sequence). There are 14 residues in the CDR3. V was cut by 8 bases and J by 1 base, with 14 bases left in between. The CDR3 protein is CASRVGVSNTEAFF. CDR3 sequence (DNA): TGTGCCAGTCGAGTAGGGGTCTCGAACACTGAAGCTTTCTTT.

The CDR3 loop reads CASAPGGETQYF. Written as DNA, the CDR3 is TGTGCCAGCGCGCCTGGGGGGGAGACCCAGTACTTC. The chain couples TRBV11-2 to TRBJ2-5, with a weak D call TRBD2 (6 bases). CDR3 length: 12 residues. Looked up from germline, CDR1 is SGHAT and CDR2 is FQNNGV. V was clipped by 8 bases and J by 5 bases, with 12 bases between them.

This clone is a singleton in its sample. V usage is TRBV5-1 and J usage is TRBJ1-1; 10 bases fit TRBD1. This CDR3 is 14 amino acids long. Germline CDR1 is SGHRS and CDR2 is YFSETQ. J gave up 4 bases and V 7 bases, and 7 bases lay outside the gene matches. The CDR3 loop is CASVLWTGGTEAFF. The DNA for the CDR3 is TGCGCCAGCGTTCTATGGACAGGGGGCACTGAAGCTTTCTTT.

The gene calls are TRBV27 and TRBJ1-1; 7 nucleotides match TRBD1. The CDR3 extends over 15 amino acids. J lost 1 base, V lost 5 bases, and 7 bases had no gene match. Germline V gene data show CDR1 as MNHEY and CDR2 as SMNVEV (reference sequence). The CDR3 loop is CASSPGDRKNTEAFF. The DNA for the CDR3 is TGTGCCAGCAGTCCGGGGGACAGAAAGAACACTGAAGCTTTCTTT.

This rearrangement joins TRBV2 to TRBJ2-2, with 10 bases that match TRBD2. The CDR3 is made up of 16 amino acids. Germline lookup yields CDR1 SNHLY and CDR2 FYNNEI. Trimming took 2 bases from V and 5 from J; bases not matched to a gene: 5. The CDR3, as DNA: TGTGCCAGCAGTGAACAAGCGGGAGGGTGGACCGGGGAGCTGTTTTTT. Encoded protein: CASSEQAGGWTGELFF.

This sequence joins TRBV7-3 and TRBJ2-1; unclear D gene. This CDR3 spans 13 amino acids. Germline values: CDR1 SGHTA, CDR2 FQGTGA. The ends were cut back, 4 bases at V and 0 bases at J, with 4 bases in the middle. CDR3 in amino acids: CASSSGSYNEQFF. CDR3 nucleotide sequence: TGTGCCAGCAGCTCCGGCTCCTACAATGAGCAGTTCTTC.

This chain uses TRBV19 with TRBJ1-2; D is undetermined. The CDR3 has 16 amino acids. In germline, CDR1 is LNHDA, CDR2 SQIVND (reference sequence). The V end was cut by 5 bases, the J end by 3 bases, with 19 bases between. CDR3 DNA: TGTGCCAGTAGTTCTCTCACCCAGGTGAAACACTATGGCTACACCTTC. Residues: CASSSLTQVKHYGYTF.

The CDR3 DNA reads TGTGCCACCAGGAACCCGACAGGGGAAACTGAAGCTTTCTTT. Translating gives CATRNPTGETEAFF. V is TRBV10-3 and J is TRBJ1-1; 8 nucleotides align to TRBD1. The V gene end was trimmed by 10 bases and the J gene end by 5 bases; junction bases not matched to a gene: 12. Per the germline V gene, CDR1 is ENHRY and CDR2 is SYGVKD. The CDR3 loop spans 14 amino acids.

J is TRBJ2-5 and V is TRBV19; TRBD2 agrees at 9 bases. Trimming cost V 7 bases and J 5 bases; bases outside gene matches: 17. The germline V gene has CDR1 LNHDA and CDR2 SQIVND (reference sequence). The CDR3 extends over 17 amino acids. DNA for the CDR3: TGTGCCAGTATGAGGTTTGGCGGGAGGGCCATAGGGGAGACCCAGTACTTC. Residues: CASMRFGGRAIGETQYF.

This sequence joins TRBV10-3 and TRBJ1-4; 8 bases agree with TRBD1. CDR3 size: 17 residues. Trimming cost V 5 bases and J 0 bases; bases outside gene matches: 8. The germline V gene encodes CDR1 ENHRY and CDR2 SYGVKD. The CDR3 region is CAISSRTGIATNEKLFF. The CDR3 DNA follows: TGTGCCATCAGTTCCCGGACAGGGATTGCAACTAATGAAAAACTGTTTTTT.

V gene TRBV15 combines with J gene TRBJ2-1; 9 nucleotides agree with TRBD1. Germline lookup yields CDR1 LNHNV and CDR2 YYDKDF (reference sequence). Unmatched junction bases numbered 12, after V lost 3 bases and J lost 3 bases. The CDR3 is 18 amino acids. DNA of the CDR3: TGTGCCACCAGCAGTCTGGGGAGTACAGGGGGCTTCTACAATGAGCAGTTCTTC. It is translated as CATSSLGSTGGFYNEQFF.